The sequence of this T cell receptor (beta chain) was determined in a study of blood T cell repertoires in COVID-19. Study in general: Acute and convalescent COVID-19 specimens originated in the United States, Italy and Spain. T cells, B-cell-depleted T cells, or PBMCs supplied cDNA or gDNA.

This clone was recorded once. V lost 2 bases, J lost 7 bases, and 12 bases lay in between. The germline V gene has CDR1 MGHDK and CDR2 SYGVNS. The CDR3 length is 15 residues. In the authors' methods: Amplification of reference gene primers provided the estimated nucleated cell counts. Repertoires were generated with immunoSEQ multiplex PCR, while TCRdb's copy carries only in-frame clones and drops some. The DNA was the basis for D and trimming; V, J and clone size are from that table. The sample has about 200,000 clones, more than 70% seen once. The V gene is TRBV25-1, the J gene TRBJ1-6; D is unresolved. Sequenced sample: peripheral blood. The clonotype originates from a human donor in a cohort sampled during active COVID-19. The CDR3 DNA sequence: TGTGCCAGCAGTGAAGCTCAGGTAGAGAATTCACCCCTCCACTTT. Its translation: CASSEAQVENSPLHF.